The 28 T cell receptor delta chains presented below share a single source sample, sequenced in a study of gamma-delta T cells after stem cell transplantation. TCRdb re-called the RT-PCR reads with CATT. The data show thousands of delta-chain clones, 21% seen once. Material for sequencing was gamma-delta T cells. Every receptor here comes from a human donor. It is not recorded whose cells these are; they may come from a transplant donor.

By its share, this clone is medium-sized (0.01 to 0.1%). The chain links TRDV2 to TRDJ1; 9 bases are a match to TRDD3. This CDR3 spans 17 amino acids. Trimming at V came to 3 bases and at J to 2 bases, leaving 12 bases not matched to a gene. CDR1 is GEAIGNYY and CDR2 is EKD in the germline V gene. CDR3 residues: CACDLLGDLNPTDKLIF. The CDR3 DNA sequence: TGTGCCTGTGACTTACTGGGGGACCTTAATCCTACCGATAAACTCATCTTT.

This clone was seen more than once but under ten times. TCRdb assigns this DNA the protein of a much larger clone, which departs from its translation at residue 5; this likely reflects a read error, and the protein shown comes from translating the DNA. J is TRDJ1 and V is TRDV2, with D possibly being TRDD3 (5 bases). The CDR3 extends over 18 amino acids. Germline CDR1 is GEAIGNYY and CDR2 is EKD. Trimming took off 3 bases at V and 0 bases at J, with 22 bases between the two ends. CDR3 nucleotides: TGTGCCTGTGACGCCGTCCGGTGGGGAGGCGCGTACACCGATAAACTCATCTTT. It translates to CACDAVRWGGAYTDKLIF.

The V call is TRDV2, the J call TRDJ1, with TRDD3 matching 9 bases. This CDR3 region has 18 residues. In germline, CDR1 is GEAIGNYY, CDR2 EKD. J gave up 3 bases and V 0 bases, and 13 bases lay outside the gene matches. The CDR3: CACDTVPGGSSGSDKLIF. CDR3 coding DNA: TGTGCCTGTGACACCGTACCTGGGGGATCGAGTGGGTCCGATAAACTCATCTTT.

This clone was observed at least ten times. The chain recombines TRDV1 with TRDJ1; D tentatively reads TRDD2 or TRDD3 (9 bases each). Per the germline V gene, CDR1 is TSWWSYY and CDR2 is QGS. There are 22 residues in the CDR3. Trimming cost V 1 base and J 0 bases, with 30 bases left between them. The CDR3 region is CALGEPGPSYETGGPDTDKLIF. In DNA form, the CDR3 reads TGTGCTCTTGGGGAACCCGGGCCTTCCTACGAGACTGGGGGACCCGACACCGATAAACTCATCTTT.

About this clone: TCRdb's entry gives the protein of a much larger clone, which mismatches this DNA's translation at residue 20, likely from a read error; the protein reported here is translated from the DNA. The chain is built from TRDV2 and TRDJ3; weak D call: TRDD3 (5 bases). Germline CDR1 GEAIGNYY, CDR2 EKD. The CDR3 has 22 amino acids. CDR3 sequence reads: CACDTAESLSAAGSWDTRQVFF. The CDR3 DNA reads TGTGCCTGTGACACCGCCGAGTCTCTTAGCGCCGCAGGCTCCTGGGACACCCGACAGGTGTTTTTC.

By share, this clone counts as medium-sized. The V gene is TRDV2, the J gene TRDJ1; 7 bases are a match to TRDD3. Germline trimming cut 0 bases from V and 0 bases from J; bases unmatched to any gene: 18. CDR1 GEAIGNYY and CDR2 EKD come from the germline V gene. This CDR3 contains 20 residues. The CDR3 bases are TGTGCCTGTGACACCGTTGGGGGACCACCGCCCCAGGAGTACACCGATAAACTCATCTTT. Protein product: CACDTVGGPPPQEYTDKLIF.

The chain recombines TRDV2 with TRDJ3; the match to TRDD3 covers 13 bases. This CDR3 spans 22 amino acids. V gave up 0 bases and J gave up 2 bases; unmatched junction bases: 12. Per germline, CDR1 GEAIGNYY and CDR2 EKD. The DNA for the CDR3 is TGTGCCTGTGACACCGGAAGGAACTGGGGGATACGGCGACCCTGGGACACCCGACAGATGTTTTTC. Protein: CACDTGRNWGIRRPWDTRQMFF.

The sample holds a few counts of this clone. The protein that TCRdb holds for this DNA derives from a much larger clone and differs from the translated DNA at residue 21, which likely indicates a read error; the protein shown here is translated from the DNA. The V call is TRDV1, the J call TRDJ1, with 9 positions matching TRDD3. Germline V lookup: CDR1 TSWWSYY, CDR2 QGS. This CDR3 region has 24 residues. The CDR3 bases are TGTGCTCTTGGGGACTTTCCTACGAACATACCTATACTGGGGGAGATCAGGTACACCGATAGACTCATCTTT. It is translated as CALGDFPTNIPILGEIRYTDRLIF.

Points on this clone: Translating this DNA gives a protein that differs at residue 7 from the TCRdb one, which belongs to a much larger clone; a read error is likely, and the protein shown is this translation. This chain joins TRDV2 and TRDJ1; D perhaps matches TRDD3 (5 bases). Germline CDR1 is GEAIGNYY and CDR2 is EKD. V lost 3 bases to trimming and J lost 3 bases, with 13 bases between them. There are 14 residues in the CDR3. The CDR3: CACDPWDHSDKLIF. CDR3 coding DNA: TGTGCCTGTGACCCCTGGGACCACTCCGATAAACTCATCTTT.

By sample share, this clone is medium-sized. The chain has TRDV1 and TRDJ1; D not resolved. Trimming left V 0 bases short and J 2 bases short, with 16 bases between. The CDR3 covers 17 residues. The germline gives CDR1 TSWWSYY, CDR2 QGS. This CDR3 reads CALGELFQTPETDKLIF. The CDR3 region has the DNA TGTGCTCTTGGGGAACTATTCCAAACCCCGGAGACCGATAAACTCATCTTT.

This clone was recorded only once. A read error is possible here, since a much larger clone lies one base away. The chain uses TRDV1 and TRDJ1; TRDD2 matches 7 bases. The germline CDR1 and CDR2 sequences are TSWWSYY and QGS. The CDR3 loop spans 23 amino acids. V lost 0 bases and J lost 0; bases outside the gene matches: 25. CDR3 in amino acids: CALGELGRPSCGDRARYTDKLIF. CDR3 bases: TGTGCTCTTGGGGAACTAGGGCGGCCTTCCTGCGGGGACCGGGCCAGGTACACCGATAAACTCATCTTT.

For this clone: A read error is possible here, since a much larger clone lies one base away. The chain combines TRDV2 with TRDJ1; TRDD3 agrees at 9 bases. Germline assignment: CDR1 GEAIGNYY and CDR2 EKD. The length of the CDR3 is 17 residues. Trimming removed 5 bases from V and 2 bases from J; junction bases left unmatched: 14. CDR3 sequence: CACGLAGGLTRTDKLIF. The CDR3 DNA follows: TGTGCCTGTGGCTTAGCTGGGGGATTGACGAGGACCGATAAACTCATCTTT.

The rearrangement links TRDV2 to TRDJ1, with TRDD3 identical over 8 bases. There are 19 residues in the CDR3. V was clipped by 3 bases and J by 0 bases; unmatched bases: 17. In germline, CDR1 is GEAIGNYY, CDR2 EKD. CDR3 nucleotides: TGTGCCTGTGACCCGCTTTCCCGACTGGGGGGCCATTACACCGATAAACTCATCTTT. Its translation: CACDPLSRLGGHYTDKLIF.

This clone is medium-sized within its sample. The chain recombines TRDV1 with TRDJ1, with TRDD3 as a possible D gene (6 bases). This CDR3 spans 20 amino acids. Per germline, CDR1 TSWWSYY and CDR2 QGS. V lost 0 bases to trimming and J lost 1 base, with 24 bases between them. The CDR3 sequence: CALGELRWEANWVTTDKLIF. CDR3 nucleotides: TGTGCTCTTGGGGAACTTCGGTGGGAGGCGAACTGGGTGACCACCGATAAACTCATCTTT.

This clone came up many times. The J gene is TRDJ1, the V gene TRDV2; D unclear. This CDR3 has 21 amino acids. Germline CDR1 reads GEAIGNYY; CDR2 reads EKD. V was shortened by 5 bases and J by 0 bases, with 33 bases between the two germline ends. CDR3 DNA: TGTGCCTGTGTTTCATTACTTAGTGGTCCCCCACGGGGCCAGTACACCGATAAACTCATCTTT. This gives the protein CACVSLLSGPPRGQYTDKLIF.

This clone is classed as medium-sized. V is TRDV2 and J is TRDJ1; D not resolved. The CDR3 is made up of 15 amino acids. V lost 0 bases, J lost 1 base, and 11 bases lay in between. CDR1 is GEAIGNYY, CDR2 EKD, per germline. The CDR3 nucleotides read TGTGCCTGTGACACCGGTCCGCGTGGCACCGATAAACTCATCTTT. Its protein is CACDTGPRGTDKLIF.

As for this clone: TCRdb assigns this DNA the protein of a much larger clone, which departs from its translation at residue 9; this likely reflects a read error, and the protein shown comes from translating the DNA. The chain uses TRDV2 and TRDJ1; D not certain. V lost 0 bases, J lost 3 bases, and 10 bases lay in between. CDR1 is GEAIGNYY, CDR2 EKD, per germline. This CDR3 is 14 amino acids long. The CDR3 DNA follows: TGTGCCTGTGACACCTTGGGTAACCCCGATAAACTCATCTTT. Translated: CACDTLGNPDKLIF.

By frequency in the sample, this clone is large. V gene TRDV2 combines with J gene TRDJ1, with 10 bases matching TRDD3. CDR3 length equals 20 residues. V was pared by 0 bases and J by 0 bases, with 15 bases of the junction left unmatched. Germline assignment: CDR1 GEAIGNYY and CDR2 EKD. CDR3 region: CACDTLRTGGSDGHTDKLIF. The CDR3 region has the DNA TGTGCCTGTGACACCCTGAGAACTGGGGGATCCGACGGCCACACCGATAAACTCATCTTT.

Notes on this clone: This likely traces to a read error, being one base from a far larger clone. The sample carries other DNA sequences with the same CDR3. The V call is TRDV2, the J call TRDJ1; 7 nucleotides align to TRDD3. Trimming removed 7 bases from V and 2 bases from J; junction bases left unmatched: 15. CDR3 length: 16 amino acids. Germline CDR1 and CDR2: GEAIGNYY and EKD. CDR3 sequence: CACDPLGPRGTDKLIF. Written as DNA, the CDR3 is TGTGCCTGCGACCCACTGGGGCCTCGGGGAACCGATAAACTCATCTTT.

As concerns this clone: The mismatch at residue 11 between this DNA's translation and the TCRdb protein of a much larger clone likely reflects a read error; the protein shown is translated from the DNA. The rearrangement uses TRDV2 and TRDJ1; TRDD3 matches at 8 bases. The J segment lost 2 bases and the V segment lost 4 bases, leaving 17 bases of the junction unmatched. CDR3 length equals 18 residues. Germline CDR1 and CDR2: GEAIGNYY and EKD. The CDR3: CACELLGVDRLFTDKLIF. In nucleotides, the CDR3 is TGTGCCTGTGAACTACTGGGGGTCGACCGCTTGTTTACCGATAAACTCATCTTT.

This clone is large within its sample. Other DNA sequences in the sample encode the same CDR3. The chain links TRDV2 to TRDJ1; 8 bases are shared with TRDD3. The CDR3 is 14 amino acids. The germline V gene has CDR1 GEAIGNYY and CDR2 EKD. V was pared by 3 bases and J by 8 bases, with 10 bases of the junction left unmatched. The CDR3 region has the DNA TGTGCCTGTGACGCTCTAACTGGGGGTCTAAAACTCATCTTT. It translates to CACDALTGGLKLIF.

This clone was seen a few times. A far larger clone lies a single base away; this is likely a read error. The sample carries other DNA sequences with the same CDR3. The chain combines TRDV1 with TRDJ1; TRDD3 might be the D (6 bases). CDR1 is TSWWSYY and CDR2 is QGS in the germline V gene. The CDR3 runs to 20 residues. CDR3 sequence reads: CALGELEFPLAGDYTDKLIF. In nucleotides, the CDR3 is TGCGCTCTTGGGGAACTGGAGTTCCCCCTTGCGGGGGACTACACCGATAAACTCATCTTT.

The V gene is TRDV2, the J gene TRDJ1, with a weak D call TRDD3 (5 bases). This CDR3 spans 22 amino acids. The ends were cut back, 5 bases at V and 0 bases at J, with 36 bases in the middle. Germline loops: CDR1 GEAIGNYY, CDR2 EKD. CDR3 sequence reads: CACAPLGFSFRVGESNTDKLIF. CDR3 nucleotide sequence: TGTGCCTGTGCCCCCCTGGGCTTCTCATTTCGGGTCGGGGAATCCAACACCGATAAACTCATCTTT.

This clone rates as medium-sized. The rearrangement uses TRAV29/DV5 and TRDJ1; 13 bases agree with TRDD3. V lost 0 bases and J lost 0; bases outside the gene matches: 17. The CDR3 has 21 residues. The germline CDR1 and CDR2 sequences are NSMFDY and ISSIKDK. The CDR3 loop is CAASVRPYWGIRAPYTDKLIF. Here the CDR3 DNA reads TGTGCAGCAAGCGTTCGCCCTTACTGGGGGATACGAGCCCCTTACACCGATAAACTCATCTTT. Supplemented by reference TRAV29/DV5 and TRDJ1, the full variable domain reads DQQVKQNSPSLSVQEGRISILNCDYTNSMFDYFLWYKKYPAEGPTFLISISSIKDKNEDGRFTVFLNKSAKHLSLHIVPSQPGDSAVYFCAASVRPYWGIRAPYTDKLIFGKGTRVTVEP.

By its share, this clone is medium-sized (0.01 to 0.1%). The chain combines TRDV1 with TRDJ1; TRDD3 matches 8 bases. Trimming cost V 2 bases and J 0 bases; bases outside gene matches: 35. The CDR3 sequence is 26 residues long. Per germline, CDR1 TSWWSYY and CDR2 QGS. CDR3: CALGEWASHTSEPYTGGYRNTDKLIF. The CDR3, as DNA: TGTGCTCTTGGGGAATGGGCCAGCCATACATCCGAACCTTATACTGGGGGCTACCGGAACACCGATAAACTCATCTTT.

Of note for this clone: TCRdb pairs this DNA with a much larger clone's protein that differs at residue 17, likely a read error; the protein shown was translated from the DNA. This chain uses TRDV2 with TRDJ1; 10 bases map to TRDD3. Germline CDR1 and CDR2: GEAIGNYY and EKD. The length of the CDR3 is 19 residues. In DNA, the CDR3 is TGTGCCTGTGACACCGTATCAATCCGGGGGATACGCTTGACCGATAAACCCATCTTT. Amino acids: CACDTVSIRGIRLTDKPIF.

This clone was counted many times. The chain is built from TRDV2 and TRDJ4; tentative D call: TRDD3 (6 bases). The germline gives CDR1 GEAIGNYY, CDR2 EKD. This CDR3 has 19 amino acids. The germline V and J ends were trimmed by 0 bases and 0 bases, with 25 bases remaining between them. The DNA of the CDR3 is TGTGCCTGTGACACCGTTCCACATTCTGGGGCAAAGTTCCCCAGACCCCTGATCTTT. Amino acid sequence: CACDTVPHSGAKFPRPLIF.

This clone was counted at least ten times. The gene calls are TRDV2 and TRDJ1; 11 nucleotides align to TRDD3. The CDR3 consists of 18 residues. Germline values: CDR1 GEAIGNYY, CDR2 EKD. The trim removed 3 bases at V and 0 bases at J, leaving 11 bases unmatched. This CDR3 reads CACDPVQFGGYDTDKLIF. The CDR3 nucleotides read TGTGCCTGTGACCCGGTTCAATTTGGGGGATACGACACCGATAAACTCATCTTT.